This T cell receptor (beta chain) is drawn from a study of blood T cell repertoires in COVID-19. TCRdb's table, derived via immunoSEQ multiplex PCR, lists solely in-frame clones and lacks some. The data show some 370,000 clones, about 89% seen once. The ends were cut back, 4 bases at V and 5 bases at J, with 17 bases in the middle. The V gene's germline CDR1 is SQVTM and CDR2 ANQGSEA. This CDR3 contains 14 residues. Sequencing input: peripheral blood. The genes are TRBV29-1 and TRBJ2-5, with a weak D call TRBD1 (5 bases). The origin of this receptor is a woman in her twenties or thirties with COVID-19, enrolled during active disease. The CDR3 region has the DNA TGCAGCGTTGTCGTCCAGGGTGGAACGGAGACCCAGTACTTC. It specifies CSVVVQGGTETQYF.